This T cell receptor (beta chain) was identified in a study of blood T cell repertoires in COVID-19. Enrollees, about 18 to 89 years old, lived in some 24 US areas. Per the authors' pipeline: Amplification of reference gene primers was used by the study to estimate nucleated cell counts. The table came from immunoSEQ multiplex PCR; TCRdb's copy has only in-frame clones and leaves some out. D and trimming were read from the DNA, whereas the V and J calls and clone size are those reported in that table. The table records around 310,000 clones, approximately 89% of them present only once. In germline, CDR1 is LGHNA, CDR2 YNFKEQ. This CDR3 spans 13 amino acids. With 4 bases removed from V and 2 bases from J, the gap between germline ends came to 9 bases.

This receptor was identified in a woman in her twenties or thirties who had recovered from COVID-19. The specimen sequenced was PBMCs or T cells enriched from blood (not recorded which). This chain connects TRBV4-2 to TRBJ2-7; possible D gene TRBD2, 5 bases. CDR3 sequence reads: CASSPPRAYEQYF. The DNA of the CDR3 is TGTGCCAGCAGCCCGCCGAGGGCCTACGAGCAGTACTTC.